This TCR beta chain was retrieved from a study of blood T cell repertoires in COVID-19. Background on the study: PBMCs, B-cell-depleted T cells, or T cells were the source of the cDNA or gDNA that made up the material.

This clone was found a few times. Using immunoSEQ multiplex PCR, the repertoire was profiled, and TCRdb retains in-frame clones only, with some absent. Found here are about 55,000 clones, 87% of them singletons; the top ten hold about 3.6%. The CDR3 is 17 amino acids. The trim removed 0 bases at V and 4 bases at J, leaving 9 bases unmatched. Germline V gives CDR1 SGDLS, CDR2 YYNGEE. The rearrangement uses TRBV9 and TRBJ2-7, with 11 positions matching TRBD2. The origin of this receptor is a man aged 40-50 years with COVID-19, enrolled during active disease. Specimen: peripheral blood. The CDR3: CASSVAPGTSGPYEQYF. CDR3 bases: TGTGCCAGCAGCGTAGCGCCAGGGACTAGCGGACCATACGAGCAGTACTTC. The full variable domain, completed using reference TRBV9 and TRBJ2-7, is DSGVTQTPKHLITATGQRVTLRCSPRSGDLSVYWYQQSLDQGLQFLIQYYNGEERAKGNILERFSAQQFPDLHSELNLSSLELGDSALYFCASSVAPGTSGPYEQYFGPGTRLTVT.